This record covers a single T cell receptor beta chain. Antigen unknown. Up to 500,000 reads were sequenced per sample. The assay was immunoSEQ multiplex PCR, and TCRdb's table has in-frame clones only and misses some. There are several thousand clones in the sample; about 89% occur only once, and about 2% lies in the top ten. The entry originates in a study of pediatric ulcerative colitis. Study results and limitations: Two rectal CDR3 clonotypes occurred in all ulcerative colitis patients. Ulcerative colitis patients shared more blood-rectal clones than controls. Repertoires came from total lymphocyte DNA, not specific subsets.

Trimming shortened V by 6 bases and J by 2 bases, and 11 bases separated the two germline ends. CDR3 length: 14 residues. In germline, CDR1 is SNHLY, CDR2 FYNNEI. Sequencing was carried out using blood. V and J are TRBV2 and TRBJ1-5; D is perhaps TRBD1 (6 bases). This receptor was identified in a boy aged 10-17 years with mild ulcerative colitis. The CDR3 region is CASRQGLGNQPQHF. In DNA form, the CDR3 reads TGTGCCAGCAGACAGGGTTTAGGCAATCAGCCCCAGCATTTT.